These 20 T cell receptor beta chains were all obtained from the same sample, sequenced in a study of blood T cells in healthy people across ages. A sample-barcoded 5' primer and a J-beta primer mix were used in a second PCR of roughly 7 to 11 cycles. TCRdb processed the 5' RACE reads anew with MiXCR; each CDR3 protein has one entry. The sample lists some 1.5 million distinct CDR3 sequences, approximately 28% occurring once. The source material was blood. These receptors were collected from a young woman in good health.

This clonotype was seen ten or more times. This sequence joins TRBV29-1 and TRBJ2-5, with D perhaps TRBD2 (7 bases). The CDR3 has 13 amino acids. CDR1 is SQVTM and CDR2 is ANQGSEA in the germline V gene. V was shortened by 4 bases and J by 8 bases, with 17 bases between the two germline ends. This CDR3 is CSVVVGGGETQYF. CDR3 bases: TGCAGCGTTGTCGTAGGGGGGGGAGAAACCCAGTACTTC.

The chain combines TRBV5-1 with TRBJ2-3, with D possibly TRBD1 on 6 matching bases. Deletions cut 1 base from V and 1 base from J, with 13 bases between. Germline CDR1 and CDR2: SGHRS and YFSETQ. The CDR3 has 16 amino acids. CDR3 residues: CASSLYTGQGTDTQYF. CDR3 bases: TGCGCCAGCAGCTTGTATACAGGGCAAGGCACAGATACGCAGTATTTT.

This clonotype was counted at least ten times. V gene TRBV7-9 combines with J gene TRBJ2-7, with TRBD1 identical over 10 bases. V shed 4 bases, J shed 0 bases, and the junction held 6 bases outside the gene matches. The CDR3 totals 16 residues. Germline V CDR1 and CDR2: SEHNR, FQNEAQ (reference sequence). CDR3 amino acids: CASSSLGTGVSYEQYF. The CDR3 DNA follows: TGTGCCAGCAGCTCCCTCGGGACAGGGGTCTCCTACGAGCAGTACTTC.

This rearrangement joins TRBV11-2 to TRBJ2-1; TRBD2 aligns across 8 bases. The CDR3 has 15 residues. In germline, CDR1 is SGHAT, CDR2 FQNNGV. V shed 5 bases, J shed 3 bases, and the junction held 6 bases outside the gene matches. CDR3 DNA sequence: TGTGCCAGCAGCCCCCCGGGACTAGACTACAATGAGCAGTTCTTC. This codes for CASSPPGLDYNEQFF.

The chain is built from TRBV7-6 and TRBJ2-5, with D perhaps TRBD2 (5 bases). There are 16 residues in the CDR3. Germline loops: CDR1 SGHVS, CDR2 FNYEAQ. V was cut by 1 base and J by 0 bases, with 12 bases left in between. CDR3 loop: CASSLGERPYQETQYF. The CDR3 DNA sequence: TGTGCCAGCAGCTTAGGGGAGAGACCGTACCAAGAGACCCAGTACTTC.

CDR3 coding DNA: TGTGCCAGCAGCTGGGACCGTGAAAAACTGTTTTTT. This encodes CASSWDREKLFF. The chain is built from TRBV4-2 and TRBJ1-4; tentatively, D is TRBD1 (5 bases). Germline V gene lookup returns CDR1 LGHNA and CDR2 YNFKEQ. The CDR3 spans 12 residues. V was pared by 5 bases and J by 7 bases, with 8 bases between.

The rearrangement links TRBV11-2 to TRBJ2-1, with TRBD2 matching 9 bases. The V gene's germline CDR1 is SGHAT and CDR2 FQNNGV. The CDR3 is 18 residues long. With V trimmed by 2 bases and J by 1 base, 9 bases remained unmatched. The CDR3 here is CASSLPWREGRSYNEQFF. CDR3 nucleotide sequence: TGTGCCAGCAGCTTACCGTGGCGGGAGGGCCGTTCCTACAATGAGCAGTTCTTC.

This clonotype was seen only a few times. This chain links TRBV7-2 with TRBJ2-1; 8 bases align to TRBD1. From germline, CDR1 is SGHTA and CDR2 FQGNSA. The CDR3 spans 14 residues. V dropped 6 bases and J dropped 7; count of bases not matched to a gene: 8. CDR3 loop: CASSPGGQINEQFF. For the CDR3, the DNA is TGTGCCAGCAGTCCAGGGGGCCAGATTAATGAGCAGTTCTTC.

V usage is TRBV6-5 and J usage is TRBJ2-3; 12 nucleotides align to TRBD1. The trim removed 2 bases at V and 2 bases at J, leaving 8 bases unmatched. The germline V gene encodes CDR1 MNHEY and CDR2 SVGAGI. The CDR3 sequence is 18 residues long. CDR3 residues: CASSYAGQGASFTDTQYF. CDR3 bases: TGTGCCAGCAGTTACGCGGGACAGGGGGCTTCCTTCACAGATACGCAGTATTTT.

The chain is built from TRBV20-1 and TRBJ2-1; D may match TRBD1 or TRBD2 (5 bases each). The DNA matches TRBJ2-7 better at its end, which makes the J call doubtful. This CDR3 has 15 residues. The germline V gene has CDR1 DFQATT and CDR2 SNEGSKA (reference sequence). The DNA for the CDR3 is TGCAGTGCTAGAGATGGGGACGAAATCTCCGGCGAGCAGTACTTC. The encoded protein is CSARDGDEISGEQYF.

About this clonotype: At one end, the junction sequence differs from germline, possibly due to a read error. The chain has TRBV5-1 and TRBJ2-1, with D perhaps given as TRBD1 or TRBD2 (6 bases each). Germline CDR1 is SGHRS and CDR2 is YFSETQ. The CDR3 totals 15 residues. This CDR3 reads CASSFTGASDNEQFF. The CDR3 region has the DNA TGCGCCAGCAGCTTTACGGGGGCCTCCGACAATGAGCAGTTCTTC.

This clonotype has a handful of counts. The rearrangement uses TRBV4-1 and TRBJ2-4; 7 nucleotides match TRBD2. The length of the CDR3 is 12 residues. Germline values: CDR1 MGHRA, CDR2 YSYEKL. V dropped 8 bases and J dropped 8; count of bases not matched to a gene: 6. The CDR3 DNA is TGCGCCAGCGCGGGAGTTGAAGACATTCAGTACTTC. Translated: CASAGVEDIQYF.

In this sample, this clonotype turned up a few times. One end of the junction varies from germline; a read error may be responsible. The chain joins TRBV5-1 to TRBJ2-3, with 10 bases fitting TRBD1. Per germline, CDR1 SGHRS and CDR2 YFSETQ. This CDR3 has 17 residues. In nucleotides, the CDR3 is TGCGCCAGCAGCTTGGAGGGACAGGGGATTTACACAGATGCGCAGTATTTT. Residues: CASSLEGQGIYTDAQYF.

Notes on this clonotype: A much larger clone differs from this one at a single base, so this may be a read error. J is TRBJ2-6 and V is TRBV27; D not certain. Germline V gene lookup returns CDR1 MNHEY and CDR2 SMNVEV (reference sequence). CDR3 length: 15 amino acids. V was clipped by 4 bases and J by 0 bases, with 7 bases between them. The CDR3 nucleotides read TGTGCCAGCAGTTCGGCAGTCTCTGGGGCCAACGTCCTGACTTTC. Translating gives CASSSAVSGANVLTF.

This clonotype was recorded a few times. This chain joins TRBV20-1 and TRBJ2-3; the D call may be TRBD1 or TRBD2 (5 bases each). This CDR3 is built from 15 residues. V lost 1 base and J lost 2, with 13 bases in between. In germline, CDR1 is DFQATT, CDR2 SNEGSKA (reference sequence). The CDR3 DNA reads TGCAGTGCTAGAGCGCCCAGCGGACACACAGATACGCAGTATTTT. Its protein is CSARAPSGHTDTQYF.

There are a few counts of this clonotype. The CDR3 spells CASSFRQGVEKLFF. In nucleotides, the CDR3 is TGTGCCAGCAGTTTCCGCCAGGGGGTTGAAAAACTGTTTTTT. V and J are TRBV12-3 or TRBV12-4 and TRBJ1-4; 7 nucleotides align to TRBD1. The CDR3 has 14 amino acids. Trimming at V came to 3 bases and at J to 7 bases, leaving 5 bases not matched to a gene.

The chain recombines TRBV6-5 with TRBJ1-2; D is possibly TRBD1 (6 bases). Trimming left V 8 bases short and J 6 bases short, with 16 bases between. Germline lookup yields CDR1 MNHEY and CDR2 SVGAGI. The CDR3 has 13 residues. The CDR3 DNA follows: TGTGCCAGCGCCCTCGGGGACACAAATGGCTACACCTTC. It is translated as CASALGDTNGYTF.

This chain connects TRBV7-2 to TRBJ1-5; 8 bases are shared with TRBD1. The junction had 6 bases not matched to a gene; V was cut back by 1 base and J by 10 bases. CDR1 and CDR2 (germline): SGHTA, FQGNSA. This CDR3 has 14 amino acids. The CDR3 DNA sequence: TGTGCCAGCAGCTTAGGGGACAGGAGGTATCCCCAGCATTTT. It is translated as CASSLGDRRYPQHF.

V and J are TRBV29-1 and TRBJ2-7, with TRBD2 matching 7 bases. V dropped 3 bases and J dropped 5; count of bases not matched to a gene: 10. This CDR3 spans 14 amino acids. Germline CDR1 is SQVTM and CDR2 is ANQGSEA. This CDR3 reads CSVEGGDAGDEQYF. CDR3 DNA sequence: TGCAGCGTTGAGGGAGGGGATGCCGGGGACGAGCAGTACTTC.

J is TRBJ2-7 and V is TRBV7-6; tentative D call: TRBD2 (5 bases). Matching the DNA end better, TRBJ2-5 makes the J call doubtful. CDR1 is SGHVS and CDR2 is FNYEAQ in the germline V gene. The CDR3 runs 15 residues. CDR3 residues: CASGLRSSSGETQYF. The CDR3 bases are TGTGCCAGCGGCCTCAGGAGCTCCTCGGGGGAGACCCAGTACTTC.